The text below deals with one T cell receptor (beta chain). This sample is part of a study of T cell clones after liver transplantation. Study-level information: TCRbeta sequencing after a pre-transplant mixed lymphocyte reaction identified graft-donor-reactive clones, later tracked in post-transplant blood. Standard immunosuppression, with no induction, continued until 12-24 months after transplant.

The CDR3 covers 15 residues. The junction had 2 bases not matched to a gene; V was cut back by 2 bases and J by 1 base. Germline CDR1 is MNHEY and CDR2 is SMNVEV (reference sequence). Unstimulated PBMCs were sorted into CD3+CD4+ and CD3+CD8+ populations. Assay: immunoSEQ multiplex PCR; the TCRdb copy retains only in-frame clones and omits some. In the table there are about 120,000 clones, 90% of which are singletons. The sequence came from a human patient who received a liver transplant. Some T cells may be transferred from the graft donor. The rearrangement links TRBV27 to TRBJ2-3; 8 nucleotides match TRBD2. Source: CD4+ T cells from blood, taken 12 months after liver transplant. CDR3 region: CASSLLAGRTDTQYF. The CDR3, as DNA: TGTGCCAGCAGTTTACTAGCGGGTCGCACAGATACGCAGTATTTT.